The 9 T cell receptor beta chains below all came from one sample that was sequenced in a study of T-cell memory formation after mild COVID-19. TCRdb reprocessed the 5' RACE reads with MiXCR, giving one entry per CDR3 protein. The table has 250,000 to 300,000 distinct CDR3 sequences, roughly 17% seen once. The sample comprised PBMCs or a T cell subset sorted from them (not recorded which). These receptor sequences come from a man between 18 and 29 years old who had mild COVID-19 (a few samples of this study predate the infection). Cell type and time point are not known.

This CDR3 is CASSFASGGPKDNEQFF. The CDR3 nucleotides are TGTGCCAGCAGCTTTGCTAGCGGGGGGCCTAAGGACAATGAGCAGTTCTTC. V and J are TRBV7-9 and TRBJ2-1, with TRBD2 matching over 11 bases. CDR3 size: 17 residues. CDR1 and CDR2 (germline): SEHNR, FQNEAQ (reference sequence). Trimming removed 3 bases from V and 5 bases from J; junction bases left unmatched: 9.

The V call is TRBV6-2 or TRBV6-3, the J call TRBJ1-1; D is unclear. The germline V and J ends were trimmed by 5 bases and 0 bases, with 13 bases remaining between them. CDR3 length: 15 residues. Germline V gene sequence: CDR1 MNHEY, CDR2 SVGEGT. Here the CDR3 reads CASSRPTGMNTEAFF. DNA of the CDR3: TGTGCCAGCAGTCGCCCTACGGGTATGAACACTGAAGCTTTCTTT.

The table lists this clonotype with a count of one. This sequence joins TRBV2 and TRBJ2-3; the match to TRBD2 covers 8 bases. The CDR3 spans 15 residues. Germline V CDR1 and CDR2: SNHLY, FYNNEI. The junction had 7 bases not matched to a gene; V was cut back by 6 bases and J by 2 bases. The CDR3 DNA reads as TGTGCCAGCAGGGCTGTAGCGGGGCCCACAGATACGCAGTATTTT. This sequence encodes CASRAVAGPTDTQYF. Full variable domain (rest looked up from reference TRBV2 and TRBJ2-3): EPEVTQTPSHQVTQMGQEVILRCVPISNHLYFYWYRQILGQKVEFLVSFYNNEISEKSEIFDDQFSVERPDGSNFTLKIRSTKLEDSAMYFCASRAVAGPTDTQYFGPGTRLTVL.

This clonotype was counted only a few times. CDR3 protein: CASKSEHGYTF. In DNA, the CDR3 is TGTGCCAGCAAGAGCGAACATGGCTACACCTTC. J is TRBJ1-2 and V is TRBV2; no clear D gene. Trimming shortened V by 7 bases and J by 6 bases, and 9 bases separated the two germline ends. Germline lookup yields CDR1 SNHLY and CDR2 FYNNEI. This CDR3 has 11 amino acids. Variable domain in full (rest from reference TRBV2 and TRBJ1-2): EPEVTQTPSHQVTQMGQEVILRCVPISNHLYFYWYRQILGQKVEFLVSFYNNEISEKSEIFDDQFSVERPDGSNFTLKIRSTKLEDSAMYFCASKSEHGYTFGSGTRLTVV.

The chain carries TRBV5-1 and TRBJ1-6, with D uncertain. Deletions cut 0 bases from V and 5 bases from J, with 12 bases between. CDR3 length equals 16 residues. Germline loops: CDR1 SGHRS, CDR2 YFSETQ. The CDR3 is CASSLDPNSNNSPLHF. The CDR3 bases are TGCGCCAGCAGCTTGGATCCTAACAGTAATAATTCACCCCTCCACTTT.

This clonotype was seen at least ten times. The chain couples TRBV4-1 to TRBJ2-5, with D uncertain. CDR1 MGHRA and CDR2 YSYEKL come from the germline V gene. Deletions cut 2 bases from V and 6 bases from J, with 10 bases between. The CDR3 runs to 13 residues. The chain's CDR3 is CASSQLDPKTQYF. The CDR3 DNA is TGCGCCAGCAGCCAATTGGACCCGAAGACCCAGTACTTC.

This clonotype has a handful of counts. The rearrangement uses TRBV29-1 and TRBJ2-1; tentatively, D is TRBD1 (6 bases). Trimming stripped 6 bases from V and 0 bases from J, with 12 bases between. The CDR3 consists of 14 residues. CDR1 and CDR2 from the germline V gene are SQVTM and ANQGSEA. CDR3 coding DNA: TGCAGCGTACCAACAGGGAGCTCCTACAATGAGCAGTTCTTC. It yields the protein CSVPTGSSYNEQFF.

V gene TRBV12-3 or TRBV12-4 combines with J gene TRBJ2-2, with D possibly being TRBD2 (5 bases). CDR3 length: 15 amino acids. Trimming pared 6 bases from V and 6 bases from J, leaving 17 bases between. In DNA form, the CDR3 reads TGTGCCAGCAGGTTCCGCGAGGGTGGGGCCGGGGAGCTGTTTTTT. It yields the protein CASRFREGGAGELFF.

The J gene is TRBJ2-1, the V gene TRBV6-2 or TRBV6-3; 7 bases are a match to TRBD2. After removal of 0 bases from V and 6 bases from J, the junction contained 5 bases not matched to a gene. CDR1 and CDR2 from the germline V gene are MNHEY and SVGEGT. The CDR3 extends over 15 amino acids. CDR3 nucleotide sequence: TGTGCCAGCAGTTACTCTTCTAGCGGTGGCAATGAGCAGTTCTTC. This sequence encodes CASSYSSSGGNEQFF.